This entry lists 31 T cell receptor beta chains sequenced from one sample in a study of CD8+ T cells in alopecia areata. RNA was extracted and reverse transcribed into cDNA as the sequencing template. Only in-frame clones appear in the TCRdb table, and some are missing; sequencing was by immunoSEQ multiplex PCR. The sample lists about 120,000 clones, roughly three fifths occurring once. Treatment noted: oral pan-JAK inhibitor, 5-10 mg twice daily. The material sequenced was CD4+ T cells sorted from blood, taken at week 24, from a patient treated with tofacitinib. These receptors came from a human donor with alopecia areata.

The chain links TRBV9 to TRBJ2-3; 9 nucleotides match TRBD2. The V and J ends lost 0 bases and 4 bases, in that order; junction bases with no gene match: 3. The germline gives CDR1 SGDLS, CDR2 YYNGEE. The CDR3 loop spans 15 amino acids. The CDR3 here is CASSVGSSGADTQYF. DNA for the CDR3: TGTGCCAGCAGCGTAGGGTCTAGCGGGGCAGATACGCAGTATTTT. The entire variable domain, with the rest obtained from reference TRBV9 and TRBJ2-3, is as follows: DSGVTQTPKHLITATGQRVTLRCSPRSGDLSVYWYQQSLDQGLQFLIQYYNGEERAKGNILERFSAQQFPDLHSELNLSSLELGDSALYFCASSVGSSGADTQYFGPGTRLTVL.

This clone turned up a few times. CDR3 residues: CSVVPDRGRGTEAFF. CDR3 in DNA: TGCAGCGTCGTACCCGACAGGGGGAGGGGCACTGAAGCTTTCTTT. The chain couples TRBV29-1 to TRBJ1-1, with 9 bases identical to TRBD1. V lost 6 bases to trimming and J lost 4 bases; unmatched junction nucleotides: 12. Germline lookup yields CDR1 SQVTM and CDR2 ANQGSEA. CDR3 length: 15 amino acids.

The V call is TRBV27, the J call TRBJ2-5; possible D gene TRBD2, 5 bases. The germline V gene encodes CDR1 MNHEY and CDR2 SMNVEV (reference sequence). This CDR3 spans 14 amino acids. Trimming removed 2 bases at V and 6 bases at J, with 13 bases between. This CDR3 is CASSLDGSGKTQYF. DNA of the CDR3: TGTGCCAGCAGTTTAGATGGCTCGGGGAAGACCCAGTACTTC.

This chain joins TRBV30 and TRBJ1-2; possible D gene TRBD1, 5 bases. Trimming removed 4 bases at V and 4 bases at J, with 13 bases between. Germline V lookup: CDR1 GTSNPN, CDR2 SVGIG (reference sequence). The CDR3 contains 13 residues. The CDR3: CAWIWGIGYGYTF. CDR3 coding DNA: TGTGCCTGGATATGGGGGATCGGCTATGGCTACACCTTC.

The chain has TRBV6-5 and TRBJ1-6; D gene ambiguous. V lost 6 bases to trimming and J lost 9 bases, with 6 bases between them. This CDR3 is 11 amino acids long. Germline CDR1 reads MNHEY; CDR2 reads SVGAGI. The CDR3 DNA reads TGTGCCAGCAGAAGCAGTTCACCCCTCCACTTT. Translated, it gives CASRSSSPLHF.

The table lists this clone with a few counts. The genes are TRBV9 and TRBJ2-5; 11 bases fit TRBD2. This CDR3 is built from 16 residues. Germline CDR1 reads SGDLS; CDR2 reads YYNGEE. J was trimmed by 2 bases and V by 4 bases; bases with no gene match: 7. Here the CDR3 DNA reads TGTGCCAGCAGCCCGACTAGCGGGACGGTGCAAGAGACCCAGTACTTC. This translates into CASSPTSGTVQETQYF.

V usage is TRBV2 and J usage is TRBJ2-5; TRBD2 agrees at 9 bases. CDR1 is SNHLY, CDR2 FYNNEI, per germline. The CDR3 is made up of 15 amino acids. V trimming: 7 bases; J trimming: 5 bases; junction bases outside the gene matches: 11. The CDR3 is CASMGRRGGTETQYF. The CDR3 nucleotides read TGTGCCAGCATGGGAAGGCGGGGGGGCACGGAGACCCAGTACTTC.

This clone was seen a few times. The rearrangement uses TRBV15 and TRBJ2-2, with 8 bases identical to TRBD1. CDR3 length: 17 amino acids. Germline loops: CDR1 LNHNV, CDR2 YYDKDF (reference sequence). Losses at the gene ends were 0 bases for V and 2 bases for J; bases not matched to a gene: 5. In DNA, the CDR3 is TGTGCCACCAGCAGAGATAGTGCAGGGGGCAACACCGGGGAGCTGTTTTTT. Encoded protein: CATSRDSAGGNTGELFF. Full variable domain (rest looked up from reference TRBV15 and TRBJ2-2): DAMVIQNPRYQVTQFGKPVTLSCSQTLNHNVMYWYQQKSSQAPKLLFHYYDKDFNNEADTPDNFQSRRPNTSFCFLDIRSPGLGDTAMYLCATSRDSAGGNTGELFFGEGSRLTVL.

In its sample, this clone was seen a few times. This chain uses TRBV27 with TRBJ1-2, with 9 bases matching TRBD1. V shed 7 bases and J 8 bases; nucleotides not matched to a gene: 14. This CDR3 contains 15 residues. Germline V CDR1 and CDR2: MNHEY, SMNVEV (reference sequence). This CDR3 reads CASKPGQGGTHGYTF. The CDR3 DNA is TGTGCCAGCAAACCGGGACAGGGAGGAACCCACGGCTACACCTTC.

The chain combines TRBV30 with TRBJ2-1; 7 bases are a match to TRBD2. The CDR3 spans 13 residues. V trimming: 7 bases; J trimming: 2 bases; junction bases outside the gene matches: 5. Germline V CDR1 and CDR2: GTSNPN, SVGIG (reference sequence). The CDR3 nucleotides read TGTGCCTTAGCGGGTCAGACCTACAATGAGCAGTTCTTC. It encodes CALAGQTYNEQFF. The whole variable domain, filled in from reference TRBV30 and TRBJ2-1, reads SQTIHQWPATLVQPVGSPLSLECTVEGTSNPNLYWYRQAAGRGLQLLFYSVGIGQISSEVPQNLSASRPQDRQFILSSKKLLLSDSGFYLCALAGQTYNEQFFGPGTRLTVL.

This clone was picked up a small number of times. The rearrangement joins TRBV7-2 to TRBJ1-5; D remains ambiguous. The CDR3 totals 13 residues. Trimming removed 3 bases from V and 5 bases from J, with 8 bases in between. Germline loops: CDR1 SGHTA, CDR2 FQGNSA. The CDR3 here is CASSFWRDQPQHF. The CDR3 coding sequence is TGTGCCAGCAGCTTTTGGAGAGATCAGCCCCAGCATTTT.

The rearrangement links TRBV25-1 to TRBJ2-3; D not certain. V gave up 7 bases and J gave up 6 bases, with 14 bases separating them. The CDR3 runs to 13 residues. The germline CDR1 and CDR2 sequences are MGHDK and SYGVNS. Here the CDR3 reads CASMTTLEDTQYF. CDR3 nucleotides: TGTGCCAGCATGACGACCCTAGAGGATACGCAGTATTTT.

The J gene is TRBJ2-5, the V gene TRBV7-2; D is uncertain. Germline loops: CDR1 SGHTA, CDR2 FQGNSA. Trimming shortened V by 1 base and J by 7 bases, and 7 bases separated the two germline ends. The CDR3 sequence is 12 residues long. DNA of the CDR3: TGTGCCAGCAGCTTAGGGCCGGGGACCCAGTACTTC. This translates into CASSLGPGTQYF.

As to this clone: Other nucleotide sequences from this sample produce the same CDR3. V is TRBV9 and J is TRBJ2-3; D possibly corresponds to TRBD2 (5 bases). Germline lookup yields CDR1 SGDLS and CDR2 YYNGEE. V was cut by 0 bases and J by 4 bases, with 6 bases left in between. The CDR3 has 13 amino acids. The CDR3 region is CASSVERADTQYF. Here the CDR3 DNA reads TGTGCCAGCAGCGTAGAGAGGGCAGATACGCAGTATTTT.

The rearrangement joins TRBV2 to TRBJ1-5; unclear D gene. The CDR3 is made up of 12 amino acids. The V and J ends lost 2 bases and 7 bases respectively, with 6 bases between them. Germline V gives CDR1 SNHLY, CDR2 FYNNEI. CDR3 DNA: TGTGCCAGCAGTGAAAACCGGCAGCCCCAGCATTTT. This gives the protein CASSENRQPQHF.

This clone was picked up one time. The V call is TRBV9, the J call TRBJ1-2; 9 bases are a match to TRBD1. The CDR3 contains 15 residues. J gave up 5 bases and V 0 bases, and 5 bases lay outside the gene matches. The germline V gene has CDR1 SGDLS and CDR2 YYNGEE. CDR3 sequence (DNA): TGTGCCAGCAGCGTAGGTTGGACAGGGGAATATGGCTACACCTTC. This codes for CASSVGWTGEYGYTF.

CDR3: CASSLLGGGIGDEQYF. Here the CDR3 DNA reads TGTGCCAGCAGTCTCCTTGGAGGGGGTATAGGCGACGAGCAGTACTTC. The J gene is TRBJ2-7, the V gene TRBV27; tentatively, D is TRBD1 or TRBD2 (6 bases each). This CDR3 is built from 16 residues. Germline V CDR1 and CDR2: MNHEY, SMNVEV (reference sequence). Deletions cut 5 bases from V and 5 bases from J, with 22 bases between.

This chain links TRBV29-1 with TRBJ1-1; D remains ambiguous. V lost 4 bases and J 4 bases, leaving 7 bases between the germline ends. Germline V gene sequence: CDR1 SQVTM, CDR2 ANQGSEA. The CDR3 runs to 11 residues. For the CDR3, the DNA is TGCAGCGTTGCTGAGGTCACTGAAGCTTTCTTT. Its translation: CSVAEVTEAFF.

The chain employs TRBV29-1 and TRBJ1-1; no clear D gene. Germline lookup yields CDR1 SQVTM and CDR2 ANQGSEA. The CDR3 extends over 12 amino acids. With 4 bases removed from V and 5 bases from J, the gap between germline ends came to 11 bases. CDR3 nucleotide sequence: TGCAGCGTTGTCGGCCCGGGGACTGAAGCTTTCTTT. Translation gives CSVVGPGTEAFF.

The V gene is TRBV29-1, the J gene TRBJ1-2; tentative D call: TRBD1 (5 bases). From germline, CDR1 is SQVTM and CDR2 ANQGSEA. The CDR3 runs to 13 residues. V shed 4 bases and J shed 3 bases, with 12 bases lying between them. Written as DNA, the CDR3 is TGCAGCGTTGGGATCGTGGGGGACTATGGCTACACCTTC. Translating it yields CSVGIVGDYGYTF. Full variable domain (remainder filled in from reference TRBV29-1 and TRBJ1-2): SAVISQKPSRDICQRGTSLTIQCQVDSQVTMMFWYRQQPGQSLTLIATANQGSEATYESGFVIDKFPISRPNLTFSTLTVSNMSPEDSSIYLCSVGIVGDYGYTFGSGTRLTVV.

The chain carries TRBV30 and TRBJ2-7, with D hard to call. The CDR3 is made up of 12 amino acids. Trimming removed 1 base at V and 6 bases at J, with 10 bases between. The germline V gene has CDR1 GTSNPN and CDR2 SVGIG (reference sequence). CDR3 DNA sequence: TGTGCCTGGAGTGCTAGACTTGGCGAGCAGTACTTC. It yields the protein CAWSARLGEQYF.

This clone was detected once. V gene TRBV29-1 combines with J gene TRBJ1-2; the D gene is possibly TRBD1 (6 bases). Germline V CDR1 and CDR2: SQVTM, ANQGSEA. This CDR3 comprises 12 residues. The V end lost 4 bases, the J end lost 5 bases, and 11 bases lay between the germline ends. In DNA form, the CDR3 reads TGCAGCGTTGCGGGCAGGGGATATGGCTACACCTTC. Its translation: CSVAGRGYGYTF.

V and J are TRBV10-3 and TRBJ1-1; no clear D. CDR1 ENHRY and CDR2 SYGVKD come from the germline V gene. This CDR3 is built from 14 residues. Trimming stripped 8 bases from V and 1 base from J, with 14 bases between. DNA of the CDR3: TGTGCCATCTCTGCCGGCACAGCGAACACTGAAGCTTTCTTT. This translates into CAISAGTANTEAFF.

In this sample, this clone turned up a few times. The chain's CDR3 is CASSRRTRVGGMNTEAFF. The CDR3 nucleotides read TGCGCCAGCAGCCGCAGGACGAGAGTCGGAGGCATGAACACTGAAGCTTTCTTT. The chain uses TRBV4-3 and TRBJ1-1; D gene ambiguous. The CDR3 covers 18 residues. CDR1 and CDR2 from the germline V gene are LGHNA and YSLEER. V dropped 4 bases and J dropped 0 bases, with 21 bases sitting between them.

The V gene is TRBV14, the J gene TRBJ1-2; 7 bases map to TRBD1. Germline V gene lookup returns CDR1 SGHDN and CDR2 FVKESK. The CDR3 contains 13 residues. The J segment lost 6 bases and the V segment lost 6 bases, leaving 7 bases of the junction unmatched. Here the CDR3 DNA reads TGTGCCAGCAGGCCTAGGGGGCAGGATGGCTACACCTTC. Its protein product is CASRPRGQDGYTF. Combining the CDR3 with reference TRBV14 and TRBJ1-2 gives the whole variable domain EAGVTQFPSHSVIEKGQTVTLRCDPISGHDNLYWYRRVMGKEIKFLLHFVKESKQDESGMPNNRFLAERTGGTYSTLKVQPAELEDSGVYFCASRPRGQDGYTFGSGTRLTVV.

The chain joins TRBV9 to TRBJ2-2, with 7 bases aligning to TRBD1. The CDR3 extends over 15 amino acids. V gave up 2 bases and J gave up 1 base; unmatched junction bases: 2. The V gene's germline CDR1 is SGDLS and CDR2 YYNGEE. CDR3 protein: CASSVGTVNTGELFF. CDR3 bases: TGTGCCAGCAGCGTCGGGACAGTGAACACCGGGGAGCTGTTTTTT. The whole variable domain, filled in from reference TRBV9 and TRBJ2-2, reads DSGVTQTPKHLITATGQRVTLRCSPRSGDLSVYWYQQSLDQGLQFLIQYYNGEERAKGNILERFSAQQFPDLHSELNLSSLELGDSALYFCASSVGTVNTGELFFGEGSRLTVL.

This clone has just a few counts. The chain employs TRBV28 and TRBJ2-2, with TRBD1 identical over 9 bases. Per the germline V gene, CDR1 is MDHEN and CDR2 is SYDVKM. The CDR3 runs 15 residues. V dropped 2 bases and J dropped 6; count of bases not matched to a gene: 4. Here the CDR3 reads CASSLGGQGAGELFF. DNA of the CDR3: TGTGCCAGCAGTTTAGGGGGACAGGGAGCCGGGGAGCTGTTTTTT.

The V gene is TRBV29-1, the J gene TRBJ2-1; D call uncertain. Per germline, CDR1 SQVTM and CDR2 ANQGSEA. This CDR3 comprises 14 residues. V lost 1 base and J lost 4, with 11 bases in between. CDR3 sequence (DNA): TGCAGCGTTGAAGGCGCTTCTAGATACAATGAGCAGTTCTTC. Its translation: CSVEGASRYNEQFF.

V and J are TRBV7-2 and TRBJ2-7; either TRBD1 or TRBD2 may supply D (5 bases each). This CDR3 has 15 residues. Deletions cut 5 bases from V and 6 bases from J, with 20 bases between. Germline V gene sequence: CDR1 SGHTA, CDR2 FQGNSA. In nucleotides, the CDR3 is TGTGCCAGCAGCCACCTGTTCTCTGGGGGACGCGAGCAGTACTTC. Protein: CASSHLFSGGREQYF.

The chain recombines TRBV6-5 with TRBJ2-7; TRBD1 is a possible D gene (5 bases). V was shortened by 8 bases and J by 2 bases, with 13 bases between the two germline ends. The CDR3 has 13 amino acids. Germline CDR1 MNHEY, CDR2 SVGAGI. The CDR3 sequence is CASSRDTPYEQYF. The CDR3 nucleotides read TGTGCCAGCTCCAGGGATACCCCCTACGAGCAGTACTTC.

J is TRBJ2-5 and V is TRBV30; no clear D gene. The V and J ends lost 0 bases and 1 base respectively, with 9 bases between them. The CDR3 totals 14 residues. Germline assignment: CDR1 GTSNPN and CDR2 SVGIG (reference sequence). The CDR3 nucleotides read TGTGCCTGGAGTGTGGTTGGGATCCAAGAGACCCAGTACTTC. Translating gives CAWSVVGIQETQYF.